These T cell receptor beta chains were read from a single sample in a study of neurological immune-mediated disorders. From the 5' RACE reads, TCRdb called clonotypes with MiXCR, one entry per CDR3 protein. The repertoire holds more than 45,000 distinct CDR3 sequences, with 10% to 13% as singletons. Sequencing input: PBMCs. The receptors here all came from a woman in her thirties or forties with HTLV-1-associated myelopathy (HAM/TSP). Both conserved end residues are part of each CDR3.

CDR3 protein: CSASVGPSYGYTF
V gene: TRBV20-1

CDR3 protein: CAINRDYEQYF
V gene: TRBV2

CDR3 protein: CAISEQGDYTEAFF
V gene: TRBV10-3

CDR3 protein: CASSLDESFSYNEQFF
V gene: TRBV11-3

CDR3 protein: CASSPREAGNYGYTF
V gene: TRBV9

CDR3 protein: CSARDRPKLGGVRNEQFF
V gene: TRBV20-1

CDR3 protein: CASSLTGTSGDQETQYF
V gene: TRBV4-2

CDR3 protein: CASTAGGKNTQYF
V gene: TRBV25-1

CDR3 protein: CASSPGRPYRNTGELFF
V gene: TRBV21-1

CDR3 protein: CASSVSGATIQETQYF
V gene: TRBV9

CDR3 protein: CASSYGSTDTQYF
V gene: TRBV6-6

CDR3 protein: CAISEQGAAAPLHF
V gene: TRBV10-3

CDR3 protein: CSARKTGGKDEQYF
V gene: TRBV20-1

CDR3 protein: CSARGTRGPDLNTEAFF
V gene: TRBV20-1

CDR3 protein: CASSLDGQGGNTEAFF
V gene: TRBV5-1

CDR3 protein: CASSLGIEEAFF
V gene: TRBV12-3/TRBV12-4

CDR3 protein: CASSYFRGLYGYTF
V gene: TRBV6-5

CDR3 protein: CASSLIPEGEQYF
V gene: TRBV7-3

CDR3 protein: CASSLVGAVTDTQYF
V gene: TRBV5-1

CDR3 protein: CASSLWGRTEAFF
V gene: TRBV7-2

CDR3 protein: CASSPGLAPDTQYF
V gene: TRBV9

CDR3 protein: CASGPGQEKLFF
V gene: TRBV7-9

CDR3 protein: CASSLRWYEQYF
V gene: TRBV7-2

CDR3 protein: CASSKGSSGQLWYGYTF
V gene: TRBV21-1

CDR3 protein: CASSPGGTLSSYNSPLHF
V gene: TRBV12-3/TRBV12-4

CDR3 protein: CASSSGPPEQYF
V gene: TRBV7-9

CDR3 protein: CSASGGGAYNEQFF
V gene: TRBV20-1

CDR3 protein: CASSHDLGPDYEQYF
V gene: TRBV4-3

CDR3 protein: CSASERAVQETQYF
V gene: TRBV20-1

CDR3 protein: CASSYSNLAGGQTDTQYF
V gene: TRBV6-5

CDR3 protein: CASSQVTFTGELFF
V gene: TRBV14

CDR3 protein: CSVKTVANYGYTF
V gene: TRBV20-1

CDR3 protein: CASGDSGGNTDTQYF
V gene: TRBV6-6

CDR3 protein: CASSFGLVYTDTQYF
V gene: TRBV12-3/TRBV12-4

CDR3 protein: CASSPQGRMNTEAFF
V gene: TRBV18

CDR3 protein: CASSLGTVRENTIYF
V gene: TRBV5-1

CDR3 protein: CASSPQGPGELFF
V gene: TRBV27

CDR3 protein: CASSPGQSDGTDTQYF
V gene: TRBV18

CDR3 protein: CASSLAAVSTDTQYF
V gene: TRBV5-1

CDR3 protein: CASSGEPGGWTDTQYF
V gene: TRBV3-1